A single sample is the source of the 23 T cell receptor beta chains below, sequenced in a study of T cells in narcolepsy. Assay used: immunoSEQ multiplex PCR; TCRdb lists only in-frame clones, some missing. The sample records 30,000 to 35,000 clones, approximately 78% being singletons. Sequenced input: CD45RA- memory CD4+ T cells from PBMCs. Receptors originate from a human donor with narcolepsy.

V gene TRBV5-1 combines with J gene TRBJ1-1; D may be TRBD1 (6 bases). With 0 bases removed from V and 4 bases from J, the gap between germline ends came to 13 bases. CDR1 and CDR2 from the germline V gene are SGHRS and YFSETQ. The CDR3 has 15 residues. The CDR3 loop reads CASSLEAGVSTEAFF. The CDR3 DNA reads TGCGCCAGCAGCTTGGAGGCAGGGGTCTCCACTGAAGCTTTCTTT.

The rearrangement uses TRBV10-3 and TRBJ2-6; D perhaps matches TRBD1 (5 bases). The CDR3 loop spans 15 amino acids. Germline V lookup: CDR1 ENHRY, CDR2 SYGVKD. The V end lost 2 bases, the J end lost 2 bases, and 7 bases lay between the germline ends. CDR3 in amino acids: CAISETGPGANVLTF. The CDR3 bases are TGTGCCATCAGTGAGACAGGACCTGGGGCCAACGTCCTGACTTTC.

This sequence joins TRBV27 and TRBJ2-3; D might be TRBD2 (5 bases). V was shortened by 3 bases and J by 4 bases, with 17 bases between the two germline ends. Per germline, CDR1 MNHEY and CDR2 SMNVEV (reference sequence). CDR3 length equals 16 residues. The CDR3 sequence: CASSFYDLGSADTQYF. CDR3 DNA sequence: TGTGCCAGCAGTTTTTACGACCTAGGGAGCGCAGATACGCAGTATTTT.

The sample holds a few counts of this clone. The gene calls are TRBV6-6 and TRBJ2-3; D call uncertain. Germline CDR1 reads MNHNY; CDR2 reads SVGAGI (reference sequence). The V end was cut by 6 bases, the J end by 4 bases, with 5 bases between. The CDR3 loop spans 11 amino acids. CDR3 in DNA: TGTGCCAGCAGGGTGTCAGATACGCAGTATTTT. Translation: CASRVSDTQYF.

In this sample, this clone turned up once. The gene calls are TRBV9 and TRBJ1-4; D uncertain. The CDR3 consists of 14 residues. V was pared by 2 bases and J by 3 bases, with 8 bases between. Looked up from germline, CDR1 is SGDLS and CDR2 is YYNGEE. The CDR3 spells CASSVDGSNEKLFF. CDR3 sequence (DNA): TGTGCCAGCAGCGTTGACGGTTCTAATGAAAAACTGTTTTTT.

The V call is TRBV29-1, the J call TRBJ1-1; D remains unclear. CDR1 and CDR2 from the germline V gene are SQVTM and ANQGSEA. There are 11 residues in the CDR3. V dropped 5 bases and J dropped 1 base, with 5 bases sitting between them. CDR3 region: CSVQENTEAFF. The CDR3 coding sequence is TGCAGCGTTCAGGAGAACACTGAAGCTTTCTTT.

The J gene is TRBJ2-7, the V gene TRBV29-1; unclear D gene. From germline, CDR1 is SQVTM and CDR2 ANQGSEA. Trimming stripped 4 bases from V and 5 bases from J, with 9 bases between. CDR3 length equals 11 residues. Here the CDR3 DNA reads TGCAGCGTTGTCAACCAGGACGAGCAGTACTTC. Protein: CSVVNQDEQYF.

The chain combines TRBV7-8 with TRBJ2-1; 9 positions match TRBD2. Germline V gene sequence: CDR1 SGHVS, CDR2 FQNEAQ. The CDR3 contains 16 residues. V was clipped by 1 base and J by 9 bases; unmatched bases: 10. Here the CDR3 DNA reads TGTGCCAGCAGCTTAGGCGGCGGGGGGGCCGGGTCTGAGCAGTTCTTC. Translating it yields CASSLGGGGAGSEQFF.

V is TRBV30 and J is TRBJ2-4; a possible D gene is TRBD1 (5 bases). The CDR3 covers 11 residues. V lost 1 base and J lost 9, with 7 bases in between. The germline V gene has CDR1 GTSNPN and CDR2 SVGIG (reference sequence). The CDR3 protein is CAWSGQTIQYF. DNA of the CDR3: TGTGCCTGGAGTGGACAGACCATTCAGTACTTC.

The CDR3 is CSVAPGISGNTIYF. CDR3 nucleotides: TGCAGCGTTGCCCCAGGGATCTCTGGAAACACCATATATTTT. This chain uses TRBV29-1 with TRBJ1-3, with D perhaps TRBD1 (5 bases). Germline V CDR1 and CDR2: SQVTM, ANQGSEA. The CDR3 spans 14 residues. V lost 4 bases and J 0 bases, leaving 10 bases between the germline ends.

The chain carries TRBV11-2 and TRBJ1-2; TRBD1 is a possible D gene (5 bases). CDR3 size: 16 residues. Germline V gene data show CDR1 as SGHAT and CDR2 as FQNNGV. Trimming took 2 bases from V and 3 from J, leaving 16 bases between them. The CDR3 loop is CASSLNSQGGDYGYTF. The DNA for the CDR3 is TGTGCCAGCAGCTTAAACAGCCAGGGAGGGGACTATGGCTACACCTTC.

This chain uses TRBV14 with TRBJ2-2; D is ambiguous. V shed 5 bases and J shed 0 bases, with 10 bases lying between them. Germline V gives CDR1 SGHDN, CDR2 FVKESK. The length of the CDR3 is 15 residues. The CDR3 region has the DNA TGTGCCAGCAGCGACCGACCAGCGAACACCGGGGAGCTGTTTTTT. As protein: CASSDRPANTGELFF.

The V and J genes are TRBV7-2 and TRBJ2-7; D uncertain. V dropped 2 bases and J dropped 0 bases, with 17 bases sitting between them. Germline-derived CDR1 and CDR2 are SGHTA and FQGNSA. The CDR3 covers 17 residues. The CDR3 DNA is TGTGCCAGCAGCTTAAGACCCTTAGCCGACGGCTCCTACGAGCAGTACTTC. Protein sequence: CASSLRPLADGSYEQYF.

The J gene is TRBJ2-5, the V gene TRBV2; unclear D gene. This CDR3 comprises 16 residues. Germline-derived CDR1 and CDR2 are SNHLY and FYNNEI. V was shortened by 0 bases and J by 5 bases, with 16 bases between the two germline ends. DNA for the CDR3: TGTGCCAGCAGTGAAGCGAATGGTTGGGCTGGGGAGACCCAGTACTTC. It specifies CASSEANGWAGETQYF.

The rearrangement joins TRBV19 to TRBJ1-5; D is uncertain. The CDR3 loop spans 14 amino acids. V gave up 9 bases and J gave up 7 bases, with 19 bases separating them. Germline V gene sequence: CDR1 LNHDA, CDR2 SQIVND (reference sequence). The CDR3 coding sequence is TGTGCCAGCCAACCGGGCCTCTTCGGGCAGCCCCAGCATTTT. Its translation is CASQPGLFGQPQHF.

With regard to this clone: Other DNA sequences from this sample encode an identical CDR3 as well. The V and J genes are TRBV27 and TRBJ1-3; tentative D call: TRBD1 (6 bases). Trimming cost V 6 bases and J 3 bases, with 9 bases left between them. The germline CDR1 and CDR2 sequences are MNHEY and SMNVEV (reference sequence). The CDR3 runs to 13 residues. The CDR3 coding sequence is TGTGCCAGCAGCCGGACAGTTGGAAACACCATATATTTT. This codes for CASSRTVGNTIYF.

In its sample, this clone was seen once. CDR3 coding DNA: TGTGCCAGTAGTATCGACAGATCCTATGGCTACACCTTC. Translation: CASSIDRSYGYTF. The rearrangement joins TRBV19 to TRBJ1-2; D may be TRBD1 (5 bases). The CDR3 covers 13 residues. The germline gives CDR1 LNHDA, CDR2 SQIVND (reference sequence). V was shortened by 3 bases and J by 4 bases, with 9 bases between the two germline ends. The full variable domain, with the rest looked up from reference TRBV19 and TRBJ1-2, is DGGITQSPKYLFRKEGQNVTLSCEQNLNHDAMYWYRQDPGQGLRLIYYSQIVNDFQKGDIAEGYSVSREKKESFPLTVTSAQKNPTAFYLCASSIDRSYGYTFGSGTRLTVV.

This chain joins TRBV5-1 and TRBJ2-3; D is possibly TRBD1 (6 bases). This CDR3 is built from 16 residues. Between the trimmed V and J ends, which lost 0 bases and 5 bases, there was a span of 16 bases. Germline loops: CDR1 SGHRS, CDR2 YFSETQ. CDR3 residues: CASSLAVDRSGDTQYF. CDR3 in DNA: TGCGCCAGCAGCTTGGCCGTTGACAGGTCTGGAGATACGCAGTATTTT.

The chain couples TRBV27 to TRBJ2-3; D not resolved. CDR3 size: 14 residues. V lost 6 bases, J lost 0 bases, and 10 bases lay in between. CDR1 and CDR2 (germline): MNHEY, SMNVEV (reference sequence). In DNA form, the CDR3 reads TGTGCCAGCAGGGGTCCATATAGCACAGATACGCAGTATTTT. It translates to CASRGPYSTDTQYF.

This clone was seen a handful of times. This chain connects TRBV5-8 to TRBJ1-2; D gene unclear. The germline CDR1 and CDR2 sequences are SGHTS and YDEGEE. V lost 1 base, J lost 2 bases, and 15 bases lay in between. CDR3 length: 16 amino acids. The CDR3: CASSLWDRASNYGYTF. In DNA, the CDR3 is TGTGCCAGCAGCTTGTGGGATAGGGCCTCAAACTATGGCTACACCTTC.

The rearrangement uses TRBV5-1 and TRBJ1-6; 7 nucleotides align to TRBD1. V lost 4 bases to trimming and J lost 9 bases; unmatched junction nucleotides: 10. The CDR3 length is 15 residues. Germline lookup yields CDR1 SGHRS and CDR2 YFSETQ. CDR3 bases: TGCGCCAGCAGCCAACGACAGGGAGACGGTTCACCCCTCCACTTT. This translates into CASSQRQGDGSPLHF.

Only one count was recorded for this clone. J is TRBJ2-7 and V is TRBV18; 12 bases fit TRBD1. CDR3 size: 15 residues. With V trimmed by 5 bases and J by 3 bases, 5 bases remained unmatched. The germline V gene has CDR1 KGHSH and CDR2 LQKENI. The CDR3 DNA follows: TGTGCCAGCTCATGGGACAGGGGGCGATACTACGAGCAGTACTTC. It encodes CASSWDRGRYYEQYF.

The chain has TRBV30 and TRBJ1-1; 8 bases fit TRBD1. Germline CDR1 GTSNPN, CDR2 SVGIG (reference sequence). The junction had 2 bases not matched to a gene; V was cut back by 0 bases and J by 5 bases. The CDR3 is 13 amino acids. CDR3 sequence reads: CAWSVDRVTEAFF. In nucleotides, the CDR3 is TGTGCCTGGAGTGTGGACAGGGTGACTGAAGCTTTCTTT.